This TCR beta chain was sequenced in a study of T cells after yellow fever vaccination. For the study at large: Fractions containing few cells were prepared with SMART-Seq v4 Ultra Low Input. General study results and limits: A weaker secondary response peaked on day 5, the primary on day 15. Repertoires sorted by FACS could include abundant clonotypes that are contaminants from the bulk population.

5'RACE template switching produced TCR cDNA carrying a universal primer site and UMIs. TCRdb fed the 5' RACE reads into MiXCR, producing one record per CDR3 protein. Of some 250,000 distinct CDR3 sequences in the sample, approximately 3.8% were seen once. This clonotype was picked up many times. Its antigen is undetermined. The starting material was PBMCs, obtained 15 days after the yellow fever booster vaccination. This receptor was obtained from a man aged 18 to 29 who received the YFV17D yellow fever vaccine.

The DNA of the CDR3 is TGTGCCAGCAGCCGTACAGGGGGCCCCACAGATACGCAGTATTTT. Residues: CASSRTGGPTDTQYF. The V call is TRBV7-9, the J call TRBJ2-3; 9 positions match TRBD1. The CDR3 spans 15 residues. Germline-derived CDR1 and CDR2 are SEHNR and FQNEAQ (reference sequence). The trim removed 5 bases at V and 2 bases at J, leaving 5 bases unmatched.